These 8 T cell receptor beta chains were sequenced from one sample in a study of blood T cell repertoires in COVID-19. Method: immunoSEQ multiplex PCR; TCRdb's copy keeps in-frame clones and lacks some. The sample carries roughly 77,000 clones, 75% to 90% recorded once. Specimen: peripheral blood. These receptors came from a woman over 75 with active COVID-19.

Here the CDR3 reads CASSLTANTEAFF. The CDR3 DNA is TGTGCCAGCAGTCTGACAGCAAACACTGAAGCTTTCTTT. This rearrangement joins TRBV12-3 or TRBV12-4 to TRBJ1-1; weak D call: TRBD1 (5 bases). This CDR3 comprises 13 residues. V was shortened by 5 bases and J by 2 bases, with 9 bases between the two germline ends.

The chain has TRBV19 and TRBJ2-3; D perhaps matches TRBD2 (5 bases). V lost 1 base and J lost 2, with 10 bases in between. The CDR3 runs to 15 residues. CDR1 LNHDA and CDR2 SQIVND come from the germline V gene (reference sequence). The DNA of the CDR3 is TGTGCCAGTAGTATAGGGACTTTCCCCACAGATACGCAGTATTTT. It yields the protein CASSIGTFPTDTQYF.

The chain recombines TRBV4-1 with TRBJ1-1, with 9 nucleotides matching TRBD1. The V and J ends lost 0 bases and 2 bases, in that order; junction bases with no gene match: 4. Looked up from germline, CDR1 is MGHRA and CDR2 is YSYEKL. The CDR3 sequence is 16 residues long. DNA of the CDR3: TGCGCCAGCAGCCAAGATCCGGGACAGGGAAACACTGAAGCTTTCTTT. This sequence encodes CASSQDPGQGNTEAFF.

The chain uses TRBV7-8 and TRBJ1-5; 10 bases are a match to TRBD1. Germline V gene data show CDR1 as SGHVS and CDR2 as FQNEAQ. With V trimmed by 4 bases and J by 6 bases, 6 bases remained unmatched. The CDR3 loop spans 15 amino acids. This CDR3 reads CASSSMTGGFQPQHF. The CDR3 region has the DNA TGTGCCAGCAGCTCCATGACAGGGGGCTTTCAGCCCCAGCATTTT.

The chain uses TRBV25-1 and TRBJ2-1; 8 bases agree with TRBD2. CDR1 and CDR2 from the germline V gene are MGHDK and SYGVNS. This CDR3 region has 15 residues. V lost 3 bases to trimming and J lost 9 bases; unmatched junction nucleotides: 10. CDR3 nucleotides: TGTGCCAGCAGTGATGCGGCCGCGGCGGGGGGTGAGCAGTTCTTC. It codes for CASSDAAAAGGEQFF.

This CDR3 reads CASSISASGNRYEQYF. Written as DNA, the CDR3 is TGTGCCAGTAGTATTTCGGCTAGCGGAAACCGTTACGAGCAGTACTTC. V is TRBV19 and J is TRBJ2-7; TRBD2 agrees at 7 bases. Germline CDR1 and CDR2: LNHDA and SQIVND (reference sequence). The CDR3 covers 16 residues. With 3 bases clipped from V and 4 bases from J, the junction kept 12 bases outside the gene matches.

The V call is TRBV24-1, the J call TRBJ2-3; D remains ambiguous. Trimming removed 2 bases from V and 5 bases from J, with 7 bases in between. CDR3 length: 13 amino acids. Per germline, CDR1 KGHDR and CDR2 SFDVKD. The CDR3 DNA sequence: TGTGCCACCAGTGATTATCAGGAAGATACGCAGTATTTT. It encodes CATSDYQEDTQYF.

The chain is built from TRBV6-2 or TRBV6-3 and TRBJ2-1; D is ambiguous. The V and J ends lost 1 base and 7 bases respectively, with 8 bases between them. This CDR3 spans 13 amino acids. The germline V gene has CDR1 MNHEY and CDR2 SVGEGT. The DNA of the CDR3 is TGTGCCAGCAGTTACTTTTTAGAGAATGAGCAGTTCTTC. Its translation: CASSYFLENEQFF.